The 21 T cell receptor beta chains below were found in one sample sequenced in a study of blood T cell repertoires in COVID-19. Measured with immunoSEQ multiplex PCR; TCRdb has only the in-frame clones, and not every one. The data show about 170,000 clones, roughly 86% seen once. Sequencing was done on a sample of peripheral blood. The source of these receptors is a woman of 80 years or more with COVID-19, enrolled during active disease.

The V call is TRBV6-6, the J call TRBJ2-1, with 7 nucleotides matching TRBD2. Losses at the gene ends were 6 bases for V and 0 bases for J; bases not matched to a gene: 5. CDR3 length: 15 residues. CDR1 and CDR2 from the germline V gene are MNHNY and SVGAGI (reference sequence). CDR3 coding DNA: TGTGCCAGCAGACCAGGCGGGAGCTCCTACAATGAGCAGTTCTTC. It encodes CASRPGGSSYNEQFF.

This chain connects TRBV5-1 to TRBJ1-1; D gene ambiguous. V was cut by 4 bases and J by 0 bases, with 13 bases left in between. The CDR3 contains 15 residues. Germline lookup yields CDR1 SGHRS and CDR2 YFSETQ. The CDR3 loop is CASSPLGLMNTEAFF. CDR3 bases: TGCGCCAGCAGCCCCCTAGGACTGATGAACACTGAAGCTTTCTTT.

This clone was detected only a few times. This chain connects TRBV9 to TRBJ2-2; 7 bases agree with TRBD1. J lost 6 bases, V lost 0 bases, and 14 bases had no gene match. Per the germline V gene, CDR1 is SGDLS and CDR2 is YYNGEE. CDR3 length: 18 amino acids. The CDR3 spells CASSVAIVGGGVPGELFF. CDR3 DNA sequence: TGTGCCAGCAGCGTAGCAATTGTAGGGGGCGGAGTCCCCGGGGAGCTGTTTTTT.

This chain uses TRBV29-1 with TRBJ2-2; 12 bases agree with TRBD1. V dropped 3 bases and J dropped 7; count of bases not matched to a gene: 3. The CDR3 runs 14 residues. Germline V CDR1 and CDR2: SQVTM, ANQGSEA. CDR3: CSVEGQGAGGELFF. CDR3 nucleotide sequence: TGCAGCGTTGAGGGACAGGGGGCTGGCGGGGAGCTGTTTTTT.

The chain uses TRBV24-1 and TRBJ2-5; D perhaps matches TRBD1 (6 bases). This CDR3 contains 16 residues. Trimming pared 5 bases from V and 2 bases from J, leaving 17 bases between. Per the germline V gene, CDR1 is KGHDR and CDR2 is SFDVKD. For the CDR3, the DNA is TGTGCCACCAGTGTCTCTACAGGGCCGAAACAAGAGACCCAGTACTTC. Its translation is CATSVSTGPKQETQYF.

The CDR3 DNA reads as TGTGCCAGTGAGCCTACAGGGGGTCACAATCAGCCCCAGCATTTT. Translated, it gives CASEPTGGHNQPQHF. The chain recombines TRBV19 with TRBJ1-5, with 8 bases fitting TRBD1. After removal of 8 bases from V and 3 bases from J, the junction contained 9 bases not matched to a gene. CDR1 LNHDA and CDR2 SQIVND come from the germline V gene (reference sequence). The CDR3 consists of 15 residues.

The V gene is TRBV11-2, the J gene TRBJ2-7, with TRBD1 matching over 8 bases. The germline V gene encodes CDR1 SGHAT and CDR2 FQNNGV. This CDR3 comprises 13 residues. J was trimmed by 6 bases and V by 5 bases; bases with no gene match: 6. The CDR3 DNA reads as TGTGCCAGCAGCCAACGGACAGGGAGCGAGCAGTACTTC. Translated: CASSQRTGSEQYF.

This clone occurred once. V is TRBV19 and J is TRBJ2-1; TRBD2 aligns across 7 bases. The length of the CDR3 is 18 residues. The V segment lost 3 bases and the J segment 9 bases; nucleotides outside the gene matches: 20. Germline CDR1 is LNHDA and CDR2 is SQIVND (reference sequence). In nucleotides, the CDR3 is TGTGCCAGTAGTATGCCCCAGTTAGTCGGAGCGGGAAAAGGTGAGCAGTTCTTC. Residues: CASSMPQLVGAGKGEQFF. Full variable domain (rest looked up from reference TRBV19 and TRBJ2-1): DGGITQSPKYLFRKEGQNVTLSCEQNLNHDAMYWYRQDPGQGLRLIYYSQIVNDFQKGDIAEGYSVSREKKESFPLTVTSAQKNPTAFYLCASSMPQLVGAGKGEQFFGPGTRLTVL.

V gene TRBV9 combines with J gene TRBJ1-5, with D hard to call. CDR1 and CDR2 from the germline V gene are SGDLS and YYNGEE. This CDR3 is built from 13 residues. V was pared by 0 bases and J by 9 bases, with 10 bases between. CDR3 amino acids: CASSVDGGRPQHF. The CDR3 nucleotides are TGTGCCAGCAGCGTAGACGGAGGGCGGCCCCAGCATTTT. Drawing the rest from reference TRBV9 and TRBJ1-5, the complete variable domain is DSGVTQTPKHLITATGQRVTLRCSPRSGDLSVYWYQQSLDQGLQFLIQYYNGEERAKGNILERFSAQQFPDLHSELNLSSLELGDSALYFCASSVDGGRPQHFGDGTRLSIL.

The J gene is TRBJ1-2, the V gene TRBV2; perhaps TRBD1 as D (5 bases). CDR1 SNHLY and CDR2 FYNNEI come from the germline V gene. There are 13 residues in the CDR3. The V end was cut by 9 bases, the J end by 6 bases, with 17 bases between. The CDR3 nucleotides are TGTGCCAGTAAAGACGGACCGGGGGATGGCTACACCTTC. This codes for CASKDGPGDGYTF.

The CDR3 region is CASSFSGNTIYF. In nucleotides, the CDR3 is TGTGCCAGCAGTTTTAGCGGAAACACCATATATTTT. The rearrangement joins TRBV28 to TRBJ1-3; no reliable D call. Germline V gene lookup returns CDR1 MDHEN and CDR2 SYDVKM. This CDR3 has 12 amino acids. V lost 3 bases and J lost 4, with 4 bases in between.

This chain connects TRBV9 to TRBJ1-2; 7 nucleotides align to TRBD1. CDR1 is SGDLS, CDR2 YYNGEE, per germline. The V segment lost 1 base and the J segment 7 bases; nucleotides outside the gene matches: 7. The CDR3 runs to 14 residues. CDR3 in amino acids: CASSVRQGRGGYTF. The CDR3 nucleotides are TGTGCCAGCAGCGTAAGACAGGGAAGAGGTGGCTACACCTTC.

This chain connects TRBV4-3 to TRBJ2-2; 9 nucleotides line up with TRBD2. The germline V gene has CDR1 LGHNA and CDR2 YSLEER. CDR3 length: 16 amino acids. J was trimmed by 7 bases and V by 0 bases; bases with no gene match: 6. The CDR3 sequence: CASSQEPSGTGGELFF. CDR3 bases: TGCGCCAGCAGCCAAGAACCTAGCGGGACTGGCGGGGAGCTGTTTTTT.

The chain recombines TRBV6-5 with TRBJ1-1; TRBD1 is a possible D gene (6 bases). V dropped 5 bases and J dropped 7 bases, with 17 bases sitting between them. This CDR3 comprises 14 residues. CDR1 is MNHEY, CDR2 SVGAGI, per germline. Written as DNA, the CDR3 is TGTGCCAGCAGTCCACCGACAGGAGTGGGTGAAGCTTTCTTT. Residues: CASSPPTGVGEAFF.

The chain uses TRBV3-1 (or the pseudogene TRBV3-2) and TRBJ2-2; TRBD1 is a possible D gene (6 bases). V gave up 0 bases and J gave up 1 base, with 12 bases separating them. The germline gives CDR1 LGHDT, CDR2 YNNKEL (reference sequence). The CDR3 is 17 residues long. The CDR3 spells CASSQDARQENTGELFF. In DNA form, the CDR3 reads TGTGCCAGCAGCCAAGATGCGCGACAGGAGAACACCGGGGAGCTGTTTTTT.

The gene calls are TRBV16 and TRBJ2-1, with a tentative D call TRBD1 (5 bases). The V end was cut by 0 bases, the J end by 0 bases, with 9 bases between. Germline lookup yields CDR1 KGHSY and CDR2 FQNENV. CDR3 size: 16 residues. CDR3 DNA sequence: TGTGCCAGCAGCCAATCGGGGCGGAGCTCCTACAATGAGCAGTTCTTC. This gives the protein CASSQSGRSSYNEQFF. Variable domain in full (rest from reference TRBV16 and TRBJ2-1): GEEVAQTPKHLVRGEGQKAKLYCAPIKGHSYVFWYQQVLKNEFKFLISFQNENVFDETGMPKERFSAKCLPNSPCSLEIQATKLEDSAVYFCASSQSGRSSYNEQFFGPGTRLTVL.

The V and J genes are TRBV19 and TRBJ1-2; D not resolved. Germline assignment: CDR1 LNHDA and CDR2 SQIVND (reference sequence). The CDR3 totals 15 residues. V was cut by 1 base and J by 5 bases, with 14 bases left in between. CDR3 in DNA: TGTGCCAGTAGTATAGTTCTGGGCCAGGAATATGGCTACACCTTC. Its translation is CASSIVLGQEYGYTF.

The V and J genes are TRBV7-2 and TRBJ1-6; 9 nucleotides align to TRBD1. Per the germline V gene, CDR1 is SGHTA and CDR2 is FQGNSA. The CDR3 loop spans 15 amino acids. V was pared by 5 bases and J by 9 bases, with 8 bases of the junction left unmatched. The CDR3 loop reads CASSTSGQGISPLHF. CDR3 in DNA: TGTGCCAGCAGCACCTCAGGACAGGGGATTTCACCCCTCCACTTT.

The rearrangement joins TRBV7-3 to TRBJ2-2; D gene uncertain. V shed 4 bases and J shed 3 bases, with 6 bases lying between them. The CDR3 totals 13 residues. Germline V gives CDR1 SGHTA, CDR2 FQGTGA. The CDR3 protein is CASSSFYTGELFF. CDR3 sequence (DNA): TGTGCCAGCAGCTCCTTTTACACCGGGGAGCTGTTTTTT. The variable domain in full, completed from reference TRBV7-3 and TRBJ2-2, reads GAGVSQTPSNKVTEKGKYVELRCDPISGHTALYWYRQSLGQGPEFLIYFQGTGAADDSGLPNDRFFAVRPEGSVSTLKIQRTERGDSAVYLCASSSFYTGELFFGEGSRLTVL.

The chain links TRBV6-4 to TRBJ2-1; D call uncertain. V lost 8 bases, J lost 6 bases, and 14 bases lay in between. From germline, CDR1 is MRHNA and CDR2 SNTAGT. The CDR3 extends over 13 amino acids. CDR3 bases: TGTGCCAGCCCCAGCCCGGGTTTCAATGAGCAGTTCTTC. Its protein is CASPSPGFNEQFF.

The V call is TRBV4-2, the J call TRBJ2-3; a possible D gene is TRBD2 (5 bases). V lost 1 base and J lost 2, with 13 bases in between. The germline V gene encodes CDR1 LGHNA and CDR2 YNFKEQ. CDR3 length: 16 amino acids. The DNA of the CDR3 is TGTGCCAGCAGCCAAGCGTTATATCGGGACACAGATACGCAGTATTTT. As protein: CASSQALYRDTDTQYF.